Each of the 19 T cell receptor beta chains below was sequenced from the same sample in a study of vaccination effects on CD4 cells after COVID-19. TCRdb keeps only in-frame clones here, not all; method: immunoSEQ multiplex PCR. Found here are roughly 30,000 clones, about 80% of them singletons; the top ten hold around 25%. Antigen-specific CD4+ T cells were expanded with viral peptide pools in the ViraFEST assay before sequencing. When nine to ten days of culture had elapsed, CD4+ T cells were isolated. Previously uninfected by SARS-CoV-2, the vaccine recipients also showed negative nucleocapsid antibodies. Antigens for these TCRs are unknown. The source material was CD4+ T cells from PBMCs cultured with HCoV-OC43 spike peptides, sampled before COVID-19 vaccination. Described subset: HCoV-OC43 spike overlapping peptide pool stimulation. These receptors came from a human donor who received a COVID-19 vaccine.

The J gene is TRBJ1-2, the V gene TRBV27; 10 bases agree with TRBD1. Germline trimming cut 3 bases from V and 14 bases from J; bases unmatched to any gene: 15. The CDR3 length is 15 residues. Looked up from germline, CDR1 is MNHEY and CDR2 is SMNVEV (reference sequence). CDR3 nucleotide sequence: TGTGCCAGCAGTTTTACCGGGACAGGGGCCGCCTTGTGGACCTTC. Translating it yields CASSFTGTGAALWTF.

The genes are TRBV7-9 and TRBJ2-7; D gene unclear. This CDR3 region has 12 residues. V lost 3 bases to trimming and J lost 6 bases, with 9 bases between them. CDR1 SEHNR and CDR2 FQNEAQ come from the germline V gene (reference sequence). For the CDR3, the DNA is TGTGCCAGCAGCTTTCGCCAGGTCGAGCAGTACTTC. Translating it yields CASSFRQVEQYF. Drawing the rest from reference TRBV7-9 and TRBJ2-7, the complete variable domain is DTGVSQNPRHKITKRGQNVTFRCDPISEHNRLYWYRQTLGQGPEFLTYFQNEAQLEKSRLLSDRFSAERPKGSFSTLEIQRTEQGDSAMYLCASSFRQVEQYFGPGTRLTVT.

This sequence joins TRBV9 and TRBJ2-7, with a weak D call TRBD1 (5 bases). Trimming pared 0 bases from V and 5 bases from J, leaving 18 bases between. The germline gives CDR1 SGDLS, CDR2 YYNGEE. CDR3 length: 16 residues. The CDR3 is CASSVEGSRASDEQYF. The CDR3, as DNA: TGTGCCAGCAGCGTAGAAGGCAGCAGGGCCTCTGACGAGCAGTACTTC. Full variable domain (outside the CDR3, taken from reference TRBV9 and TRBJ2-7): DSGVTQTPKHLITATGQRVTLRCSPRSGDLSVYWYQQSLDQGLQFLIQYYNGEERAKGNILERFSAQQFPDLHSELNLSSLELGDSALYFCASSVEGSRASDEQYFGPGTRLTVT.

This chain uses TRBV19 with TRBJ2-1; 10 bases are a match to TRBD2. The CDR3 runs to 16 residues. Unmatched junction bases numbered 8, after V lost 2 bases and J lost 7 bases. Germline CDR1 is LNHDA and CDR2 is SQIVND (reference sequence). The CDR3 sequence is CASSITGLASGNEQFF. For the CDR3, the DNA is TGTGCCAGTAGTATAACGGGACTAGCGTCGGGAAATGAGCAGTTCTTC.

The CDR3 nucleotides are TGTGCCAGTAGTACCGGGCGCTCCTACAATGAGCAGTTCTTC. It is translated as CASSTGRSYNEQFF. The chain employs TRBV19 and TRBJ2-1; D not certain. V was pared by 4 bases and J by 0 bases, with 7 bases between. CDR3 length equals 14 residues. From germline, CDR1 is LNHDA and CDR2 SQIVND (reference sequence).

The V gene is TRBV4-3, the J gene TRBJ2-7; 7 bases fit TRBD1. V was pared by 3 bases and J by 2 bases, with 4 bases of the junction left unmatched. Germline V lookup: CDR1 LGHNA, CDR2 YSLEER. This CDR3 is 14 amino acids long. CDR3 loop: CASSHADRTYEQYF. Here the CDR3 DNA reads TGCGCCAGCAGCCATGCGGACAGGACCTACGAGCAGTACTTC.

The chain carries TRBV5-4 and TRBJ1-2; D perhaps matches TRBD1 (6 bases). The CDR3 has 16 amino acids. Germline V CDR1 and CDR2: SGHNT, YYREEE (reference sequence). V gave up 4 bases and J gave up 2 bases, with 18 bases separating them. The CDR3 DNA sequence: TGTGCCAGCAGCCCACTGACAGGCCCAACCAACTATGGCTACACCTTC. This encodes CASSPLTGPTNYGYTF.

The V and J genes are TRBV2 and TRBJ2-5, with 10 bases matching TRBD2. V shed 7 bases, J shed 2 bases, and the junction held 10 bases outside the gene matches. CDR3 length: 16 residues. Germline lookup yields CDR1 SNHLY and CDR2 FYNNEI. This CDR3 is CASTPRASGRQETQYF. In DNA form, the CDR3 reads TGTGCCAGCACCCCTCGGGCTAGCGGGAGACAAGAGACCCAGTACTTC.

CDR3 amino acids: CASSQRQGSTEAFF. The CDR3 DNA follows: TGCGCCAGCAGCCAACGACAGGGAAGCACTGAAGCTTTCTTT. This chain links TRBV4-3 with TRBJ1-1; 7 nucleotides match TRBD1. The germline gives CDR1 LGHNA, CDR2 YSLEER. The CDR3 loop spans 14 amino acids. V lost 2 bases to trimming and J lost 4 bases; unmatched junction nucleotides: 4.

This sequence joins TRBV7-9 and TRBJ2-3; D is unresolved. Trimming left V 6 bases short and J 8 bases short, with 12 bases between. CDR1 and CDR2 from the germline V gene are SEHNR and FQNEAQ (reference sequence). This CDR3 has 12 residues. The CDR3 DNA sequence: TGTGCCAGCAGTCTGGACGTTGGTACGCAGTATTTT. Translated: CASSLDVGTQYF.

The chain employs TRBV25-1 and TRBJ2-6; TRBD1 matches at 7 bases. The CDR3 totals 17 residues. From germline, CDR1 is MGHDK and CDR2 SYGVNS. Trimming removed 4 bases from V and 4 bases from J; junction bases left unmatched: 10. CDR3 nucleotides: TGTGCCAGCAGTGGACAGGGTAGGGCTTCCGGGGCCAACGTCCTGACTTTC. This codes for CASSGQGRASGANVLTF.

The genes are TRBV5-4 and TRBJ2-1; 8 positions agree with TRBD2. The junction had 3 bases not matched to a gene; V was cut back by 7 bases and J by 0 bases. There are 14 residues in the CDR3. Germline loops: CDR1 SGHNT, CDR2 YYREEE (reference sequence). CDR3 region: CASSGGVSYNEQFF. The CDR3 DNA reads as TGTGCCAGCTCCGGGGGGGTCTCCTACAATGAGCAGTTCTTC.

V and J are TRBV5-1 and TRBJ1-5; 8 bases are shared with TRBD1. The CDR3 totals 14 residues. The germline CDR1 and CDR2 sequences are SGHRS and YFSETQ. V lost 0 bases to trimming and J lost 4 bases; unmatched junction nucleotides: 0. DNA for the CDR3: TGCGCCAGCAGCTTGGGGGACAGGAATCAGCCCCAGCATTTT. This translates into CASSLGDRNQPQHF.

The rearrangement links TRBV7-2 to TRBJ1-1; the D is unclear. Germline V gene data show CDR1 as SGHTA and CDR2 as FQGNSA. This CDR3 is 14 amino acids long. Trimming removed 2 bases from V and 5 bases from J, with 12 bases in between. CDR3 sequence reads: CASSLLELRTEAFF. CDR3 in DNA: TGTGCCAGCAGCTTACTTGAACTGCGGACTGAAGCTTTCTTT.

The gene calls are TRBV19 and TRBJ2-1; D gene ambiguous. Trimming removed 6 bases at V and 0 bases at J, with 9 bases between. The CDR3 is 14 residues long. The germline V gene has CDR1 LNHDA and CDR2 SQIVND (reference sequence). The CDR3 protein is CASSRESSYNEQFF. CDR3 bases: TGTGCCAGTAGCAGAGAGAGCTCCTACAATGAGCAGTTCTTC.

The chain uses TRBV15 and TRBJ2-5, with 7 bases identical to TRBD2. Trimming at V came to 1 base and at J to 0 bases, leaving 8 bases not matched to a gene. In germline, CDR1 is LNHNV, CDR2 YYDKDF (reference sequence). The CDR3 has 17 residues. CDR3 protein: CATSRGRGGGNQETQYF. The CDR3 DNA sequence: TGTGCCACCAGCAGAGGTCGTGGGGGGGGAAACCAAGAGACCCAGTACTTC.

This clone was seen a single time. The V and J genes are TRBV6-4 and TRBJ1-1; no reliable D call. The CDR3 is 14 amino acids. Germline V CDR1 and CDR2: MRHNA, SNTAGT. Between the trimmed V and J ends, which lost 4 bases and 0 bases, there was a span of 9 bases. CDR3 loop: CASSATIMNTEAFF. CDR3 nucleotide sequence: TGTGCCAGCAGTGCAACGATCATGAACACTGAAGCTTTCTTT.

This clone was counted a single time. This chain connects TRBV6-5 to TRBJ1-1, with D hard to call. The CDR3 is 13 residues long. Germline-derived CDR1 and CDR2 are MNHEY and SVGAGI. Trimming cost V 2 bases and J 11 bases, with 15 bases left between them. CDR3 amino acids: CASSYRAGMQAFF. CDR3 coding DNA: TGTGCCAGCAGTTACCGGGCGGGCATGCAGGCTTTCTTT.

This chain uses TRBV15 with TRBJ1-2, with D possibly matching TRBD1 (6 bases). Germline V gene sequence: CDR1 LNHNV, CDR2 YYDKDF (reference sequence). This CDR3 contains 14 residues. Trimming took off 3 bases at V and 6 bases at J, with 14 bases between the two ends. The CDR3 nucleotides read TGTGCCACCAGCAGGGACAGAACCCGGAATGGCTACACCTTC. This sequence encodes CATSRDRTRNGYTF.